Listed here are 27 T cell receptor beta chains from one sample, sequenced in a study of blood T cell repertoires in COVID-19. Assay: immunoSEQ multiplex PCR; the TCRdb copy retains only in-frame clones and omits some. The table has approximately 250,000 clones, 75% to 95% seen once. Material: PBMCs or T cells enriched from blood (not recorded which). The source of these receptors is a man in his forties who had been exposed to COVID-19.

The rearrangement uses TRBV5-1 and TRBJ2-3, with TRBD2 identical over 9 bases. V gave up 0 bases and J gave up 6 bases; unmatched junction bases: 8. Germline V gene lookup returns CDR1 SGHRS and CDR2 YFSETQ. The CDR3 sequence is 16 residues long. CDR3 DNA sequence: TGCGCCAGCAGCTTGGTTGGCGGGAGGGCTGGGGATACGCAGTATTTT. This codes for CASSLVGGRAGDTQYF.

This sequence joins TRBV2 and TRBJ2-3; a weak D match, TRBD1 (5 bases). Trimming cost V 5 bases and J 0 bases, with 12 bases left between them. The germline CDR1 and CDR2 sequences are SNHLY and FYNNEI. The CDR3 extends over 15 amino acids. The CDR3 coding sequence is TGTGCCAGCAGTCCTAGAGGACACAGCACAGATACGCAGTATTTT. Translating it yields CASSPRGHSTDTQYF.

This clone was seen a single time. This chain links TRBV13 with TRBJ1-1; D gene unclear. The CDR3 has 15 residues. The germline V gene has CDR1 PRHDT and CDR2 FYEKMQ (reference sequence). The V end was cut by 0 bases, the J end by 1 base, with 9 bases between. As DNA, the CDR3 is TGTGCCAGCAGCTTAGGCCTAACGGGGAACACTGAAGCTTTCTTT. Translated, it gives CASSLGLTGNTEAFF. The entire variable domain, with the rest obtained from reference TRBV13 and TRBJ1-1, is as follows: AAGVIQSPRHLIKEKRETATLKCYPIPRHDTVYWYQQGPGQDPQFLISFYEKMQSDKGSIPDRFSAQQFSDYHSELNMSSLELGDSALYFCASSLGLTGNTEAFFGQGTRLTVV.

This rearrangement joins TRBV14 to TRBJ1-1; TRBD1 matches at 7 bases. V dropped 4 bases and J dropped 10; count of bases not matched to a gene: 9. The CDR3 totals 13 residues. CDR1 is SGHDN, CDR2 FVKESK, per germline. CDR3 loop: CASSPYRGMVAFF. CDR3 nucleotides: TGTGCCAGCAGCCCGTACAGGGGTATGGTAGCTTTCTTT.

The genes are TRBV5-1 and TRBJ1-6; perhaps TRBD1 as D (5 bases). The V and J ends lost 4 bases and 7 bases respectively, with 15 bases between them. The CDR3 is 15 residues long. Per the germline V gene, CDR1 is SGHRS and CDR2 is YFSETQ. In DNA, the CDR3 is TGCGCCAGCAGCGGGGGGAGTACAATGAATTCACCCCTCCACTTT. Translating gives CASSGGSTMNSPLHF. Using reference TRBV5-1 and TRBJ1-6 for the parts outside the CDR3, the full variable domain is KAGVTQTPRYLIKTRGQQVTLSCSPISGHRSVSWYQQTPGQGLQFLFEYFSETQRNKGNFPGRFSGRQFSNSRSEMNVSTLELGDSALYLCASSGGSTMNSPLHFGNGTRLTVT.

The J gene is TRBJ2-1, the V gene TRBV7-3; D is possibly TRBD2 (5 bases). The CDR3 has 12 residues. Trimming took off 2 bases at V and 8 bases at J, with 7 bases between the two ends. Per the germline V gene, CDR1 is SGHTA and CDR2 is FQGTGA. CDR3 nucleotides: TGTGCCAGCAGCTTACTAGCTGATGAGCAGTTCTTC. Translated, it gives CASSLLADEQFF.

V and J are TRBV19 and TRBJ2-7, with TRBD2 matching over 9 bases. The CDR3 is 15 amino acids. The junction had 6 bases not matched to a gene; V was cut back by 3 bases and J by 3 bases. CDR1 is LNHDA and CDR2 is SQIVND in the germline V gene (reference sequence). The CDR3 spells CASSMTTSGYYEQYF. CDR3 in DNA: TGTGCCAGTAGTATGACGACTAGCGGTTACTACGAGCAGTACTTC.

In this sample, this clone turned up once. The genes are TRBV3-1 (or the pseudogene TRBV3-2) and TRBJ1-3; the match to TRBD1 covers 8 bases. This CDR3 has 16 amino acids. V gave up 1 base and J gave up 6 bases; unmatched junction bases: 8. Germline lookup yields CDR1 LGHDT and CDR2 YNNKEL (reference sequence). Here the CDR3 DNA reads TGTGCCAGCAGCCAAGGCCAGTGGACAGGGCTAAACACCATATATTTT. Residues: CASSQGQWTGLNTIYF.

J is TRBJ2-1 and V is TRBV28; possibly TRBD2 for D (6 bases). The CDR3 is made up of 15 amino acids. V lost 5 bases to trimming and J lost 2 bases, with 13 bases between them. Germline lookup yields CDR1 MDHEN and CDR2 SYDVKM. This CDR3 is CASSAGGIPYNEQFF. The CDR3 DNA sequence: TGTGCCAGCAGTGCGGGCGGGATTCCCTACAATGAGCAGTTCTTC. The variable domain in full, with the rest retrieved from reference TRBV28 and TRBJ2-1, is DVKVTQSSRYLVKRTGEKVFLECVQDMDHENMFWYRQDPGLGLRLIYFSYDVKMKEKGDIPEGYSVSREKKERFSLILESASTNQTSMYLCASSAGGIPYNEQFFGPGTRLTVL.

The V call is TRBV28, the J call TRBJ1-1; a possible D gene is TRBD1 (6 bases). The CDR3 consists of 17 residues. CDR1 and CDR2 from the germline V gene are MDHEN and SYDVKM. The V gene lost 5 bases and the J gene lost 2 bases, with 21 bases spanning the gap. The CDR3 loop reads CASSPLSLRGINTEAFF. CDR3 coding DNA: TGTGCCAGCAGTCCACTAAGCCTCAGGGGAATAAACACTGAAGCTTTCTTT.

The chain carries TRBV7-2 and TRBJ1-2, with TRBD1 as a possible D gene (6 bases). The CDR3 extends over 13 amino acids. V lost 7 bases to trimming and J lost 2 bases, with 11 bases between them. CDR1 is SGHTA and CDR2 is FQGNSA in the germline V gene. CDR3 loop: CASTTGANYGYTF. The CDR3 DNA follows: TGTGCCAGCACGACAGGAGCCAACTATGGCTACACCTTC.

The chain recombines TRBV28 with TRBJ2-4; 7 positions agree with TRBD2. Germline loops: CDR1 MDHEN, CDR2 SYDVKM. This CDR3 comprises 17 residues. The V and J ends lost 5 bases and 0 bases, in that order; junction bases with no gene match: 10. The DNA for the CDR3 is TGTGCCAGCAGTCATCTACTAGCGAGGATAGCCAAAAACATTCAGTACTTC. Protein: CASSHLLARIAKNIQYF. Full variable domain (missing parts from reference TRBV28 and TRBJ2-4): DVKVTQSSRYLVKRTGEKVFLECVQDMDHENMFWYRQDPGLGLRLIYFSYDVKMKEKGDIPEGYSVSREKKERFSLILESASTNQTSMYLCASSHLLARIAKNIQYFGAGTRLSVL.

The chain is built from TRBV3-1 (or the pseudogene TRBV3-2) and TRBJ1-1; D not certain. CDR1 is LGHDT, CDR2 YNNKEL, per germline (reference sequence). Trimming stripped 1 base from V and 3 bases from J, with 6 bases between. The CDR3 consists of 13 residues. The CDR3 nucleotides are TGTGCCAGCAGCCAAGTCATGTACACTGAAGCTTTCTTT. This encodes CASSQVMYTEAFF.

V gene TRBV19 combines with J gene TRBJ1-1; D may be TRBD1 (6 bases). Germline V gives CDR1 LNHDA, CDR2 SQIVND (reference sequence). There are 12 residues in the CDR3. Trimming left V 6 bases short and J 6 bases short, with 11 bases between. The CDR3 region has the DNA TGTGCCAGTAGCGGGACAAAGGCTGAAGCTTTCTTT. This translates into CASSGTKAEAFF.

The chain recombines TRBV15 with TRBJ2-1; 8 nucleotides align to TRBD1. V trimming: 0 bases; J trimming: 6 bases; junction bases outside the gene matches: 1. CDR1 is LNHNV and CDR2 is YYDKDF in the germline V gene (reference sequence). CDR3 length equals 14 residues. The CDR3 region is CATSRDTGGNEQFF. The DNA of the CDR3 is TGTGCCACCAGCAGAGATACAGGGGGCAATGAGCAGTTCTTC.

V and J are TRBV6-4 and TRBJ2-3; 7 nucleotides agree with TRBD1. Germline V lookup: CDR1 MRHNA, CDR2 SNTAGT. The CDR3 contains 15 residues. Trimming at V came to 4 bases and at J to 7 bases, leaving 11 bases not matched to a gene. CDR3 nucleotide sequence: TGTGCCAGCAGTGCGACAGGGAATGTCCCGAATACGCAGTATTTT. This encodes CASSATGNVPNTQYF.

This chain links TRBV11-3 with TRBJ2-5; D possibly corresponds to TRBD1 (6 bases). Deletions cut 1 base from V and 2 bases from J, with 8 bases between. This CDR3 has 14 amino acids. Germline CDR1 is SGHNT and CDR2 is YENEEA. CDR3 nucleotides: TGTGCCAGCAGCTTAGTTAGGGGGCAAGAGACCCAGTACTTC. Translation gives CASSLVRGQETQYF.

The chain is built from TRBV5-6 and TRBJ1-2; D ambiguous. Germline V gene data show CDR1 as SGHDT and CDR2 as YYEEEE. The CDR3 has 13 amino acids. V lost 0 bases to trimming and J lost 12 bases, with 15 bases between them. In DNA form, the CDR3 reads TGTGCCAGCAGCTTGGGACAACTCAGTTCGGACACCTTC. It codes for CASSLGQLSSDTF.

Notes on this clone: The sample contains more than one DNA sequence encoding this CDR3. The chain couples TRBV6-5 to TRBJ1-1; D unresolved. The germline V gene has CDR1 MNHEY and CDR2 SVGAGI. The CDR3 runs to 13 residues. Deletions cut 1 base from V and 3 bases from J, with 6 bases between. CDR3 bases: TGTGCCAGCAGTTACTTGAGGGACACTGAAGCTTTCTTT. It encodes CASSYLRDTEAFF.

The chain links TRBV10-3 to TRBJ1-1; D possibly corresponds to TRBD1 (6 bases). CDR3 length equals 15 residues. Germline values: CDR1 ENHRY, CDR2 SYGVKD. The V end was cut by 8 bases, the J end by 0 bases, with 16 bases between. CDR3 nucleotides: TGTGCCATCCGTTTTGGGGGCGGCATGAACACTGAAGCTTTCTTT. Translating gives CAIRFGGGMNTEAFF.

The chain links TRBV7-9 to TRBJ2-1; TRBD2 matches at 11 bases. This CDR3 contains 14 residues. The V and J ends lost 8 bases and 8 bases, in that order; junction bases with no gene match: 8. CDR1 is SEHNR, CDR2 FQNEAQ, per germline (reference sequence). CDR3 bases: TGTGCCAGCCGGCAAGGGACTAGCGGCGATGAGCAGTTCTTC. Its protein is CASRQGTSGDEQFF.

This sequence joins TRBV27 and TRBJ2-1, with a weak D call TRBD2 (6 bases). CDR3 length: 15 residues. Germline V CDR1 and CDR2: MNHEY, SMNVEV (reference sequence). Trimming stripped 6 bases from V and 0 bases from J, with 12 bases between. CDR3: CASRLPGASYNEQFF. CDR3 nucleotide sequence: TGTGCCAGCAGGCTTCCGGGAGCCTCCTACAATGAGCAGTTCTTC.

The gene calls are TRBV27 and TRBJ1-2; 7 positions match TRBD1. The V gene end was trimmed by 7 bases and the J gene end by 0 bases; junction bases not matched to a gene: 8. CDR1 is MNHEY, CDR2 SMNVEV, per germline (reference sequence). The CDR3 totals 15 residues. The CDR3 DNA is TGTGCCAGCACCGCAACCGGGACAGCTAACTATGGCTACACCTTC. It translates to CASTATGTANYGYTF.

V gene TRBV11-2 combines with J gene TRBJ2-1; D not certain. Germline loops: CDR1 SGHAT, CDR2 FQNNGV. With 1 base removed from V and 9 bases from J, the gap between germline ends came to 10 bases. This CDR3 comprises 13 residues. This CDR3 is CASSLVVVSEQFF. In DNA form, the CDR3 reads TGTGCCAGCAGCTTAGTAGTGGTGAGTGAGCAGTTCTTC.

This chain connects TRBV21-1 to TRBJ2-7; no check of the table's D call, TRBD1, against the DNA was made. TRBV21-1 is shown as a pseudogene. This CDR3 has 15 residues. As DNA, the CDR3 is TGTGCCAGCAGAAAGCCCGGGACAACCTCCTACGAGCAGTACTTC. Amino acid sequence: CASRKPGTTSYEQYF.

Here the CDR3 DNA reads TGTGCCAGCGTCATGGGAGGCTATGGCTACACCTTC. It is translated as CASVMGGYGYTF. The chain employs TRBV2 and TRBJ1-2; D uncertain. V was shortened by 8 bases and J by 4 bases, with 11 bases between the two germline ends. The CDR3 is 12 residues long. CDR1 SNHLY and CDR2 FYNNEI come from the germline V gene.

CDR3 DNA: TGTGCCAGCACAGGAGGGAACAATGAGCAGTTCTTC. Protein sequence: CASTGGNNEQFF. V usage is TRBV19 and J usage is TRBJ2-1, with D tentatively TRBD2 (6 bases). Trimming stripped 9 bases from V and 5 bases from J, with 11 bases between. From germline, CDR1 is LNHDA and CDR2 SQIVND (reference sequence). The CDR3 length is 12 residues.